This T cell receptor beta chain was found in a study of CD8+CD57+ T cells in acquired aplastic anemia. On the study more broadly: Each DNA sample taken from sorted CD4+ and CD8+ cells came to approximately 3 ug on average.

Genomic DNA was employed as the template in profiling TCR beta VDJ and CDR3. TCRdb called the reads again in MiXCR, with one record for every CDR3 protein. The data contain roughly 180,000 distinct CDR3 sequences, 55% to 65% of them singletons. CDR1 is DFQATT and CDR2 is SNEGSKA in the germline V gene (reference sequence). The CDR3 is 13 amino acids. The V segment lost 3 bases and the J segment 8 bases; nucleotides outside the gene matches: 3. Study observations and caveats: Controls and patients did not differ significantly in CD8+ Simpson's diversity.

Individuals selected for sequencing had exhibited CD8+CD57+ cell expansion on flow cytometry. Patients were therapy-naive when their blood was sampled. As for this clonotype: Antigen specificity is unknown.

Sequenced: sorted CD4+, CD8+, or CD8+CD57+ T cells (not recorded which) from PBMCs. The sequence came from a human donor with aplastic anemia. The V call is TRBV20-1, the J call TRBJ1-6; 8 bases match TRBD1. The CDR3 spells CSARNRGDSPLHF. The CDR3 bases are TGCAGTGCTAGGAACAGGGGGGATTCACCCCTCCACTTT.